These 2 T cell receptor beta chains were sequenced from one sample in a study of blood T cell repertoires in COVID-19. TCRdb's table, derived via immunoSEQ multiplex PCR, lists solely in-frame clones and lacks some. The repertoire holds about 300,000 clones, roughly 89% seen once, with less than 2% in the top ten. The sample comprised PBMCs or T cells enriched from blood (not recorded which). These receptors were collected from a woman aged 40-49 years who had recovered from COVID-19.

The chain uses TRBV6-2 or TRBV6-3 and TRBJ2-7; D remains unclear. This CDR3 comprises 12 residues. V lost 2 bases and J 3 bases, leaving 5 bases between the germline ends. Germline V gene lookup returns CDR1 MNHEY and CDR2 SVGEGT. The CDR3 protein is CASSYASYEQYF. The CDR3 nucleotides are TGTGCCAGCAGTTACGCCAGCTACGAGCAGTACTTC.

V gene TRBV15 combines with J gene TRBJ1-2, with 7 bases matching TRBD1. The germline V gene has CDR1 LNHNV and CDR2 YYDKDF (reference sequence). The CDR3 consists of 14 residues. V shed 1 base and J 7 bases; nucleotides not matched to a gene: 6. The CDR3 nucleotides are TGTGCCACCAGCAGAGTAGGGGGCCTAGGTGGCTACACCTTC. Its translation: CATSRVGGLGGYTF. Looking up the rest from reference TRBV15 and TRBJ1-2 gives the full variable domain: DAMVIQNPRYQVTQFGKPVTLSCSQTLNHNVMYWYQQKSSQAPKLLFHYYDKDFNNEADTPDNFQSRRPNTSFCFLDIRSPGLGDTAMYLCATSRVGGLGGYTFGSGTRLTVV.